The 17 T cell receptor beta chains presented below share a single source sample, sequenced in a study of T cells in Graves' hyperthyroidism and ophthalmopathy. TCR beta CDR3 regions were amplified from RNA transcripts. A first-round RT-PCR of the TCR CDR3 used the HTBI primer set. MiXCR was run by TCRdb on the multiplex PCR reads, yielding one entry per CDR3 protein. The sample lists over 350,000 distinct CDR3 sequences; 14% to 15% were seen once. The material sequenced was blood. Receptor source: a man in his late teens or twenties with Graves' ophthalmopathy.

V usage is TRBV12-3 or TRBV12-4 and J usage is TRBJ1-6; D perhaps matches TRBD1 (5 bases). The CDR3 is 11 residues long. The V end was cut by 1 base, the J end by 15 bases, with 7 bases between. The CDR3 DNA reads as TGTGCCAGCAGTTTAGAGGGGCACCTCCACTTT. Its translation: CASSLEGHLHF.

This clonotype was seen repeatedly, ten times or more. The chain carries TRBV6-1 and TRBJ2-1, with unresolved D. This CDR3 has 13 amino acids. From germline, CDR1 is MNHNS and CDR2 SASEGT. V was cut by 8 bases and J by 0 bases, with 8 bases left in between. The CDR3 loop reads CASSPPSYNEQFF. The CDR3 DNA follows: TGTGCCAGCTCACCACCCTCCTACAATGAGCAGTTCTTC.

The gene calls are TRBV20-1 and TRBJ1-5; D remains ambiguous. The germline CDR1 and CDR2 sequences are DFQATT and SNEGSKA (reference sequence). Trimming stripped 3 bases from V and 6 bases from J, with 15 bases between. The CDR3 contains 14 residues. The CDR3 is CSASLGGSGQPQHF. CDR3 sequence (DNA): TGCAGTGCTAGCCTGGGTGGTAGCGGTCAGCCCCAGCATTTT.

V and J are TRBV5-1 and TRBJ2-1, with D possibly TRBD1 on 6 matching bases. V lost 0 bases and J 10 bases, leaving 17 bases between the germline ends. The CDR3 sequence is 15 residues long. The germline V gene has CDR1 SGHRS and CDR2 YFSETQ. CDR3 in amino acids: CASSLEVRGIEEQFF. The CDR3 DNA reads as TGCGCCAGCAGCTTGGAGGTCAGGGGAATTGAGGAGCAGTTCTTC.

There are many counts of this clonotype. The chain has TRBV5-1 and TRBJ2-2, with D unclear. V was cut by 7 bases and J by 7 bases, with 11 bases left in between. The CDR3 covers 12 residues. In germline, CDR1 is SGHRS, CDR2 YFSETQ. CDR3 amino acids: CASRYSDGELFF. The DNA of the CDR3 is TGCGCCAGCCGCTATTCGGACGGGGAGCTGTTTTTT.

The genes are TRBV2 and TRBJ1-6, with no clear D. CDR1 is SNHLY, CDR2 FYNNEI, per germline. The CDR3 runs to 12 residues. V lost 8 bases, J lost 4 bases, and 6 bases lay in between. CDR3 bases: TGTGCCAGCCAGCAGTATAATTCACCCCTCCACTTT. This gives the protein CASQQYNSPLHF.

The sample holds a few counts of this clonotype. This CDR3 reads CASSPRTPGLADYSYNEQFF. DNA for the CDR3: TGTGCCAGCAGCCCACGAACCCCCGGACTAGCGGATTACTCCTACAATGAGCAGTTCTTC. The rearrangement joins TRBV9 to TRBJ2-1; TRBD2 matches at 10 bases. This CDR3 has 20 residues. Germline lookup yields CDR1 SGDLS and CDR2 YYNGEE. Trimming took 4 bases from V and 0 from J; bases not matched to a gene: 16.

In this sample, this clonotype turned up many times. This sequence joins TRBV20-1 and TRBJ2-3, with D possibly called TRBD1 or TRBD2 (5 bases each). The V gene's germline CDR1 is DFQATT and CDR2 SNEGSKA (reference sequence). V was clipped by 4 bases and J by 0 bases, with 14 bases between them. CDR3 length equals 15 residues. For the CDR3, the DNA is TGCAGTGCTAAGACTGGGACGGTTAGCACAGATACGCAGTATTTT. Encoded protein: CSAKTGTVSTDTQYF.

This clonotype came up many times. The CDR3 sequence is CASSPAVDSYNEQFF. The DNA of the CDR3 is TGTGCCAGCAGCCCCGCCGTGGACTCCTACAATGAGCAGTTCTTC. The J gene is TRBJ2-1, the V gene TRBV9, with D unresolved. CDR3 length: 15 amino acids. Trimming pared 4 bases from V and 0 bases from J, leaving 11 bases between. CDR1 and CDR2 from the germline V gene are SGDLS and YYNGEE. Full variable domain (outside the CDR3, taken from reference TRBV9 and TRBJ2-1): DSGVTQTPKHLITATGQRVTLRCSPRSGDLSVYWYQQSLDQGLQFLIQYYNGEERAKGNILERFSAQQFPDLHSELNLSSLELGDSALYFCASSPAVDSYNEQFFGPGTRLTVL.

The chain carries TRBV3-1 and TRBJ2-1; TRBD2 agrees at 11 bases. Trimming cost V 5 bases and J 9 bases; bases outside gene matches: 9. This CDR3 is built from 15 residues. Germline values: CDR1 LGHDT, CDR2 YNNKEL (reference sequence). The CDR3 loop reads CASSSIAGGTSEQFF. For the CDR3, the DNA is TGTGCCAGCAGCTCCATAGCGGGAGGGACGAGTGAGCAGTTCTTC.

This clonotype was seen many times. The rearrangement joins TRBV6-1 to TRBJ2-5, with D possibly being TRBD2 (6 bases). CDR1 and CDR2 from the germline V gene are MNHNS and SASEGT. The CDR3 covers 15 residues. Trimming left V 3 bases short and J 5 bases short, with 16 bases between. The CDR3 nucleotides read TGTGCCAGCAGTGATGCATCGCGGCTAGCGGAGACCCAGTACTTC. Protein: CASSDASRLAETQYF.

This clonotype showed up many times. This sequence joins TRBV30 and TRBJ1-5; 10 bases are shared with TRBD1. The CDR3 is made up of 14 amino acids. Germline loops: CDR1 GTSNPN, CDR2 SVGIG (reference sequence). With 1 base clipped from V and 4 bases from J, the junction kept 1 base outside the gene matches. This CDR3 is CAWSGQGANQPQHF. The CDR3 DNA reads TGTGCCTGGAGTGGACAGGGGGCGAATCAGCCCCAGCATTTT.

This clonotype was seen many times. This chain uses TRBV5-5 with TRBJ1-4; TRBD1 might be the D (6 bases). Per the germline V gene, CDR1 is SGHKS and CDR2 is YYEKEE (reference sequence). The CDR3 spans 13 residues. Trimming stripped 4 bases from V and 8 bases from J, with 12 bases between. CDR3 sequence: CASSPVTGEKLFF. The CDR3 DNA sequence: TGTGCCAGCAGCCCGGTTACAGGGGAAAAACTGTTTTTT.

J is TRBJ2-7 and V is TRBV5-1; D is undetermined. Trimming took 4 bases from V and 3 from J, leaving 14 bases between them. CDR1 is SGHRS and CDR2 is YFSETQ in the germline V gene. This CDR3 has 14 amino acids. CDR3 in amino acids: CASSPSSENYEQYF. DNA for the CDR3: TGCGCCAGCAGCCCCTCCTCGGAGAACTACGAGCAGTACTTC. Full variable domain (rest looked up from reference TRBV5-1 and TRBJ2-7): KAGVTQTPRYLIKTRGQQVTLSCSPISGHRSVSWYQQTPGQGLQFLFEYFSETQRNKGNFPGRFSGRQFSNSRSEMNVSTLELGDSALYLCASSPSSENYEQYFGPGTRLTVT.

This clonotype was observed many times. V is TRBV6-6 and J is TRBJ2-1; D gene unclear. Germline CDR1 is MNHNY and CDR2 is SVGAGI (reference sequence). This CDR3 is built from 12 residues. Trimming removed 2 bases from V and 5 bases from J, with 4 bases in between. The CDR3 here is CASSYGNNEQFF. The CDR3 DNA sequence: TGTGCCAGCAGTTACGGAAACAATGAGCAGTTCTTC.

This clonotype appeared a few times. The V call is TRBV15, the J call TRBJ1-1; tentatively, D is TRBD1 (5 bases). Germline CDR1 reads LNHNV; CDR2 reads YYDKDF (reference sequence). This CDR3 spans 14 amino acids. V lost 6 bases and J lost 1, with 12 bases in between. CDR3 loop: CATRTGTENTEAFF. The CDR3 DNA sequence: TGTGCCACCAGGACCGGGACGGAGAACACTGAAGCTTTCTTT.

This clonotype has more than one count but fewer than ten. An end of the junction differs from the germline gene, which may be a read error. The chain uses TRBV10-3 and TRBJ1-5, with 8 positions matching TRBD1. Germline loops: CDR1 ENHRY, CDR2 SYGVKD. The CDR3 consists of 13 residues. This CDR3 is CAMGAGGNQPQHF. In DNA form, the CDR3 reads TGTGCCATGGGGGCAGGGGGCAACCAGCCCCAGCATTTT.